The 20 T cell receptor beta chains below all came from one sample that was sequenced in a study of blood T cell repertoires in COVID-19. Assay used: immunoSEQ multiplex PCR; TCRdb lists only in-frame clones, some missing. The sample has around 360,000 clones, roughly 87% seen once; the top ten hold almost 3%. The sample comprised PBMCs or T cells enriched from blood (not recorded which). These receptors all stem from a woman aged 25 to 39 who had recovered from COVID-19.

V usage is TRBV12-5 and J usage is TRBJ1-6; D ambiguous. The V gene lost 5 bases and the J gene lost 5 bases, with 13 bases spanning the gap. The length of the CDR3 is 15 residues. Germline V CDR1 and CDR2: LGHNT, FRNRAP. The CDR3 DNA reads TGTGCTAGTGGTCCAGACGCGAGGCATAATTCACCCCTCCACTTT. Translated, it gives CASGPDARHNSPLHF.

The chain has TRBV5-4 and TRBJ1-2, with D perhaps matching TRBD1 (5 bases). This CDR3 is built from 15 residues. Trimming shortened V by 2 bases and J by 2 bases, and 13 bases separated the two germline ends. Per germline, CDR1 SGHNT and CDR2 YYREEE (reference sequence). CDR3: CASSFTGYRNYGYTF. In DNA, the CDR3 is TGTGCCAGCAGCTTTACAGGATACAGAAACTATGGCTACACCTTC.

CDR3 DNA: TGTGCCACCAGCAGCCAAAACGGGGGCTCCTCACGTAGCGGGAGGTATCCCTCCTACGAGCAGTACTTC. Its translation: CATSSQNGGSSRSGRYPSYEQYF. The rearrangement joins TRBV15 to TRBJ2-7; TRBD2 matches 10 bases. The V gene end was trimmed by 3 bases and the J gene end by 0 bases; junction bases not matched to a gene: 26. This CDR3 contains 23 residues. Germline CDR1 and CDR2: LNHNV and YYDKDF (reference sequence).

As DNA, the CDR3 is TGTGCCAGCAGCCCGGGGACTAGCGGGAGCCAAGAGACCCAGTACTTC. Protein product: CASSPGTSGSQETQYF. V and J are TRBV7-9 and TRBJ2-5, with 14 nucleotides matching TRBD2. Germline V CDR1 and CDR2: SEHNR, FQNEAQ (reference sequence). The ends lost 5 bases at V and 1 base at J; junction bases unmatched: 3. The CDR3 covers 16 residues.

The sample holds a few counts of this clone. The chain recombines TRBV7-8 with TRBJ1-1; 8 nucleotides line up with TRBD1. Germline CDR1 SGHVS, CDR2 FQNEAQ. This CDR3 is built from 14 residues. J was trimmed by 4 bases and V by 1 base; bases with no gene match: 2. The CDR3 coding sequence is TGTGCCAGCAGCTTAGATGACAGGGGCACTGAAGCTTTCTTT. Translation: CASSLDDRGTEAFF.

V gene TRBV7-2 combines with J gene TRBJ2-7, with D possibly TRBD1 on 6 matching bases. The CDR3 is made up of 13 amino acids. V was clipped by 6 bases and J by 6 bases, with 15 bases between them. CDR1 and CDR2 from the germline V gene are SGHTA and FQGNSA. The CDR3 sequence: CASSSDRPSEQYF. The CDR3 nucleotides are TGTGCCAGCAGTTCCGACAGGCCCAGCGAGCAGTACTTC. The full variable domain, rest sourced from reference TRBV7-2 and TRBJ2-7, is GAGVSQSPSNKVTEKGKDVELRCDPISGHTALYWYRQSLGQGLEFLIYFQGNSAPDKSGLPSDRFSAERTGGSVSTLTIQRTQQEDSAVYLCASSSDRPSEQYFGPGTRLTVT.

This clone has a single count. The chain employs TRBV6-5 and TRBJ2-7; 7 nucleotides line up with TRBD1. This CDR3 has 14 residues. The V segment lost 5 bases and the J segment 0 bases; nucleotides outside the gene matches: 4. Germline values: CDR1 MNHEY, CDR2 SVGAGI. CDR3 sequence: CASSMDRSSYEQYF. DNA of the CDR3: TGTGCCAGCAGTATGGACAGGAGCTCCTACGAGCAGTACTTC.

J is TRBJ1-1 and V is TRBV5-6; TRBD1 agrees at 7 bases. Trimming cost V 0 bases and J 5 bases; bases outside gene matches: 7. The CDR3 runs to 15 residues. Germline assignment: CDR1 SGHDT and CDR2 YYEEEE. In DNA, the CDR3 is TGTGCCAGCAGCTTGGAACCGGCAGGGGGTACTGAAGCTTTCTTT. Protein product: CASSLEPAGGTEAFF.

This chain connects TRBV24-1 to TRBJ1-1, with 8 bases identical to TRBD1. Germline assignment: CDR1 KGHDR and CDR2 SFDVKD. V lost 0 bases, J lost 3 bases, and 8 bases stayed unmatched. This CDR3 is built from 17 residues. This chain's CDR3 is CATSDLTGGSDHTEAFF. CDR3 coding DNA: TGTGCCACCAGTGATTTGACAGGGGGAAGCGATCACACTGAAGCTTTCTTT.

The chain's CDR3 is CASHQAGIAEAFF. The CDR3 DNA reads TGTGCCAGCCATCAGGCGGGGATCGCTGAAGCTTTCTTT. The chain has TRBV12-3 or TRBV12-4 and TRBJ1-1; D remains ambiguous. The CDR3 runs to 13 residues. V lost 8 bases and J lost 6, with 16 bases in between.

This clone was seen more than once but under ten times. This chain uses TRBV14 with TRBJ1-5; no clear D. CDR3 size: 13 residues. V lost 1 base to trimming and J lost 7 bases, with 8 bases between them. Germline values: CDR1 SGHDN, CDR2 FVKESK. The CDR3 loop reads CASSQGGSQPQHF. In nucleotides, the CDR3 is TGTGCCAGCAGCCAAGGAGGGAGCCAGCCCCAGCATTTT.

The chain couples TRBV21-1 to TRBJ2-1; TRBD1, the D gene given by the table, was not confirmed from the DNA. TRBV21-1 is a pseudogene segment. This CDR3 comprises 17 residues. Here the CDR3 DNA reads TGTGCCAGCAGCAAAGTAGGCCCGACCAGGGGGGTCTATGAGCAGTTCTTC. It encodes CASSKVGPTRGVYEQFF.

The CDR3 DNA follows: TGTGCCAGCCACAGGGTAATTGAAGCTTTCTTT. Protein: CASHRVIEAFF. This sequence joins TRBV7-9 and TRBJ1-1; maybe TRBD1 (6 bases). The CDR3 extends over 11 amino acids. The V and J ends lost 8 bases and 7 bases respectively, with 11 bases between them. The germline V gene has CDR1 SEHNR and CDR2 FQNEAQ (reference sequence).

V usage is TRBV2 and J usage is TRBJ2-3; 7 bases are shared with TRBD1. The CDR3 runs 17 residues. Germline V gene data show CDR1 as SNHLY and CDR2 as FYNNEI. Trimming took 4 bases from V and 2 from J; bases not matched to a gene: 12. CDR3 coding DNA: TGTGCCAGCAGTGCATTCCCACCGGGACAGATCACAGATACGCAGTATTTT. Translation gives CASSAFPPGQITDTQYF.

The CDR3 bases are TGCGCCAGCAGCTTGGCGGGGACTGCTAACTATGGCTACACCTTC. Its translation is CASSLAGTANYGYTF. The V call is TRBV5-1, the J call TRBJ1-2; D is perhaps TRBD1 (5 bases). V was pared by 0 bases and J by 0 bases, with 9 bases between. This CDR3 spans 15 amino acids. Germline CDR1 SGHRS, CDR2 YFSETQ.

The chain links TRBV6-5 to TRBJ2-3, with 7 bases fitting TRBD2. Trimming at V came to 4 bases and at J to 4 bases, leaving 11 bases not matched to a gene. The CDR3 loop spans 16 amino acids. The germline CDR1 and CDR2 sequences are MNHEY and SVGAGI. The CDR3 sequence is CASSSNPRGGPDTQYF. CDR3 DNA sequence: TGTGCCAGCAGTTCCAACCCAAGGGGAGGGCCAGATACGCAGTATTTT.

CDR3 DNA: TGTGCCAGCAGCTTTCTAGCGGGGGTTAACTACGAGCAGTACTTC. Translated, it gives CASSFLAGVNYEQYF. The chain recombines TRBV7-2 with TRBJ2-7, with 10 bases aligning to TRBD2. The germline CDR1 and CDR2 sequences are SGHTA and FQGNSA. The CDR3 has 15 amino acids. V was clipped by 3 bases and J by 3 bases; unmatched bases: 5.

The chain employs TRBV5-1 and TRBJ2-3; a weak D match, TRBD1 (6 bases). From germline, CDR1 is SGHRS and CDR2 YFSETQ. CDR3 length: 16 amino acids. Deletions cut 4 bases from V and 2 bases from J, with 17 bases between. The CDR3 nucleotides are TGCGCCAGCAGCCAGTGGGGGCAGGGGAACACAGATACGCAGTATTTT. Translating gives CASSQWGQGNTDTQYF.

The chain uses TRBV7-9 and TRBJ2-3, with 10 nucleotides matching TRBD1. V lost 11 bases to trimming and J lost 3 bases; unmatched junction nucleotides: 8. The CDR3 has 14 residues. Looked up from germline, CDR1 is SEHNR and CDR2 is FQNEAQ (reference sequence). The CDR3 DNA reads as TGTGCCGGCCCCCCGGGACAGGGGACAGATACGCAGTATTTT. Residues: CAGPPGQGTDTQYF. Full variable domain (missing parts from reference TRBV7-9 and TRBJ2-3): DTGVSQNPRHKITKRGQNVTFRCDPISEHNRLYWYRQTLGQGPEFLTYFQNEAQLEKSRLLSDRFSAERPKGSFSTLEIQRTEQGDSAMYLCAGPPGQGTDTQYFGPGTRLTVL.

The rearrangement uses TRBV6-1 and TRBJ2-1; D is uncertain. The CDR3 is made up of 15 amino acids. V dropped 0 bases and J dropped 6 bases, with 12 bases sitting between them. Germline V gives CDR1 MNHNS, CDR2 SASEGT. The CDR3 DNA reads as TGTGCCAGCAGTGAAGCCCTAGGATTTTCCAATGAGCAGTTCTTC. This codes for CASSEALGFSNEQFF.